This T cell receptor beta chain emerged from a study of T cell changes during pregnancy in multiple sclerosis. The CDR3 extends over 16 amino acids. The V gene's germline CDR1 is SGHVS and CDR2 FQNEAQ. V lost 4 bases and J lost 3; bases outside the gene matches: 12. Sequenced by immunoSEQ multiplex PCR; TCRdb stores in-frame clones only, minus some. The data show some 31,000 clones, more than 75% seen once. This chain links TRBV7-8 with TRBJ2-7, with 7 bases matching TRBD1. Source: CD4+ T cells from peripheral blood mononuclear cells, taken in the second trimester of pregnancy. This TCR was recovered from a female donor in good health, enrolled as a control in a pregnancy study. The CDR3 coding sequence is TGTGCCAGCAGCTCACGACAGGGTCCGGCCGTCTACGAGCAGTACTTC. This gives the protein CASSSRQGPAVYEQYF.